This T cell receptor beta chain was observed in a study of preoperative IRX-2 immunotherapy in early breast cancer. The treatment was: preoperative locoregional IRX-2 cytokine immunotherapy. This phase Ib study tested locoregional IRX-2 cytokine immunotherapy given before surgery. In germline, CDR1 is MNHGY, CDR2 SAAAGT. The CDR3 runs to 14 residues. Trimming took off 5 bases at V and 0 bases at J, with 8 bases between the two ends. Produced via immunoSEQ multiplex PCR; TCRdb's table is partial and in-frame only. The profile covers 15,000 to 25,000 clones, with about 85% appearing a single time and approximately 1.1% taken by the ten largest.

The chain is built from TRBV6-8 and TRBJ1-3; D call uncertain. The TCR sequence derives from a human donor with breast cancer. The sample consisted of lymph node tissue, taken after IRX-2 immunotherapy. The CDR3 bases are TGTGCCAGCAGTGACGGGATCTCTGGAAACACCATATATTTT. It translates to CASSDGISGNTIYF.